What follows are 27 T cell receptor beta chains derived from one specimen sequenced in a study of T cells in localized non-small cell lung cancer (dated by TCRdb to between 2020 and 2021). The library was made by the immunoSEQ multiplex PCR assay. Here the immuneACCESS table is served through TCRdb, limited to in-frame sequences with V and J called. Missing clones are a known gap in these copies; in checked studies unresolved V genes cover under half, and the rest lacks a known reason. The sample table records about 40,000 clones; 65% to 90% of these occur just once. The ten largest clones capture under 7.5% of the sample. The sequences come from peripheral blood mononuclear cells, collected before any cancer treatment. All receptors derive from a male donor at least 60 years old with stage II lung adenocarcinoma.

This clone came up a few times. The chain is built from TRBV9 and TRBJ2-7; D is possibly TRBD1 (6 bases). Germline lookup yields CDR1 SGDLS and CDR2 YYNGEE. This CDR3 contains 15 residues. V shed 4 bases and J shed 3 bases, with 17 bases lying between them. CDR3 coding DNA: TGTGCCAGCAGCAGGGGGATGGGGACGTACTACGAGCAGTACTTC. This sequence encodes CASSRGMGTYYEQYF.

V usage is TRBV9 and J usage is TRBJ1-1; 9 positions agree with TRBD1. Germline CDR1 is SGDLS and CDR2 is YYNGEE. This CDR3 has 16 amino acids. V was clipped by 3 bases and J by 1 base; unmatched bases: 7. The CDR3 DNA sequence: TGTGCCAGCAGCGCAGCACCACAGGGGGCGAACACTGAAGCTTTCTTT. As protein: CASSAAPQGANTEAFF.

V is TRBV18 and J is TRBJ1-1, with 7 bases aligning to TRBD1. The CDR3 covers 16 residues. CDR1 KGHSH and CDR2 LQKENI come from the germline V gene. V was pared by 1 base and J by 0 bases, with 5 bases of the junction left unmatched. The CDR3 region is CASSPRDSLLNTEAFF. CDR3 DNA sequence: TGTGCCAGCTCACCACGGGACAGTCTGCTGAACACTGAAGCTTTCTTT.

This sequence joins TRBV4-1 and TRBJ1-1, with 8 bases identical to TRBD1. J lost 5 bases, V lost 1 base, and 12 bases had no gene match. CDR3 size: 17 residues. Germline V gives CDR1 MGHRA, CDR2 YSYEKL. CDR3: CASSQGQGAGVATEAFF. DNA of the CDR3: TGCGCCAGCAGCCAAGGGCAGGGGGCCGGTGTAGCGACTGAAGCTTTCTTT.

This chain joins TRBV11-3 and TRBJ2-3; D might be TRBD2 (5 bases). The CDR3 covers 15 residues. V was trimmed by 0 bases and J by 3 bases, leaving 10 bases between them. The V gene's germline CDR1 is SGHNT and CDR2 YENEEA. The CDR3 loop is CASSLDGLATDTQYF. The CDR3 nucleotides are TGTGCCAGCAGCTTAGATGGGCTAGCAACAGATACGCAGTATTTT.

CDR3 nucleotides: TGTGCCAGCAGGGGGGGCGGGAGTACGTACGAGCAGTACTTC. Its translation is CASRGGGSTYEQYF. The chain combines TRBV6-1 with TRBJ2-7; tentative D call: TRBD2 (7 bases). The V gene lost 6 bases and the J gene lost 4 bases, with 16 bases spanning the gap. Germline V gives CDR1 MNHNS, CDR2 SASEGT. The CDR3 loop spans 14 amino acids.

V gene TRBV11-1 combines with J gene TRBJ2-3; D is unresolved. CDR3 length: 16 amino acids. Germline CDR1 is SGHAT and CDR2 is FQDESV (reference sequence). V lost 3 bases and J 2 bases, leaving 15 bases between the germline ends. CDR3 sequence reads: CASSLSTELYTDTQYF. DNA of the CDR3: TGTGCCAGCAGCTTGAGTACCGAGCTTTACACAGATACGCAGTATTTT.

The V and J genes are TRBV5-1 and TRBJ2-5, with 8 bases fitting TRBD2. Unmatched junction bases numbered 10, after V lost 5 bases and J lost 4 bases. The CDR3 runs 15 residues. Germline V gene data show CDR1 as SGHRS and CDR2 as YFSETQ. In nucleotides, the CDR3 is TGCGCCAGCAGAATTACCGGGACTAGGAGAGAGACCCAGTACTTC. This gives the protein CASRITGTRRETQYF. Filled out from reference TRBV5-1 and TRBJ2-5, the complete variable domain reads KAGVTQTPRYLIKTRGQQVTLSCSPISGHRSVSWYQQTPGQGLQFLFEYFSETQRNKGNFPGRFSGRQFSNSRSEMNVSTLELGDSALYLCASRITGTRRETQYFGPGTRLLVL.

The chain joins TRBV5-1 to TRBJ2-1; D may be TRBD2 (5 bases). The CDR3 is 15 residues long. Germline assignment: CDR1 SGHRS and CDR2 YFSETQ. V was trimmed by 0 bases and J by 9 bases, leaving 16 bases between them. In DNA, the CDR3 is TGCGCCAGCAGCTTGGCCCAGGACTGGGCTGGTGAGCAGTTCTTC. Protein sequence: CASSLAQDWAGEQFF.

The chain joins TRBV29-1 to TRBJ1-1; the D is unclear. The CDR3 extends over 13 amino acids. The ends were cut back, 6 bases at V and 8 bases at J, with 19 bases in the middle. CDR1 is SQVTM and CDR2 is ANQGSEA in the germline V gene. DNA for the CDR3: TGCAGCGTCCTCGGGTCCGGAGTGCGGGAAGCTTTCTTT. It is translated as CSVLGSGVREAFF. The variable domain in full, with the rest retrieved from reference TRBV29-1 and TRBJ1-1, is SAVISQKPSRDICQRGTSLTIQCQVDSQVTMMFWYRQQPGQSLTLIATANQGSEATYESGFVIDKFPISRPNLTFSTLTVSNMSPEDSSIYLCSVLGSGVREAFFGQGTRLTVV.

The chain couples TRBV7-9 to TRBJ1-1; D uncertain. V lost 5 bases to trimming and J lost 6 bases, with 25 bases between them. CDR1 SEHNR and CDR2 FQNEAQ come from the germline V gene (reference sequence). There are 17 residues in the CDR3. CDR3 in amino acids: CASSPHTVSAGVAEAFF. The CDR3 DNA reads as TGTGCCAGCAGCCCGCACACGGTCTCGGCAGGAGTAGCTGAAGCTTTCTTT.

The V gene is TRBV4-2, the J gene TRBJ2-5, with a tentative D call TRBD2 (5 bases). The CDR3 sequence is 14 residues long. Germline values: CDR1 LGHNA, CDR2 YNFKEQ. V lost 4 bases to trimming and J lost 3 bases, with 12 bases between them. The DNA for the CDR3 is TGTGCCAGCAGCCCAGGTCGGGGAGAAGAGACCCAGTACTTC. This sequence encodes CASSPGRGEETQYF.

This clone was detected a few times. Sequence at one end of the junction differs from germline and may be a read error. The chain is built from TRBV27 and TRBJ1-5, with 7 bases aligning to TRBD1. The CDR3 length is 12 residues. Per the germline V gene, CDR1 is MNHEY and CDR2 is SMNVEV (reference sequence). The CDR3 DNA reads as TGCGGGGCCGGACAGGCCAATCAGCCCCAGCATTTT. Its protein product is CGAGQANQPQHF.

The table lists this clone with a few counts. In DNA, the CDR3 is TGTGCCAGCAGATCGACAGGGGCTGAAGCTTTCTTT. Translated: CASRSTGAEAFF. V and J are TRBV6-1 and TRBJ1-1; 8 positions match TRBD1. The CDR3 has 12 amino acids. V lost 6 bases and J lost 6; bases outside the gene matches: 3. CDR1 is MNHNS and CDR2 is SASEGT in the germline V gene.

The chain uses TRBV6-5 and TRBJ1-5; D unresolved. Per germline, CDR1 MNHEY and CDR2 SVGAGI. CDR3 length equals 14 residues. V was pared by 0 bases and J by 4 bases, with 7 bases between. The CDR3 DNA reads as TGTGCCAGCAGTTACTCCGAAACTAATCAGCCCCAGCATTTT. This encodes CASSYSETNQPQHF.

This clone was observed a handful of times. The V call is TRBV9, the J call TRBJ1-4; the D gene is possibly TRBD1 (5 bases). V dropped 4 bases and J dropped 4 bases, with 11 bases sitting between them. Germline assignment: CDR1 SGDLS and CDR2 YYNGEE. This CDR3 spans 14 amino acids. CDR3: CASSPRRGNEKLFF. The CDR3 DNA sequence: TGTGCCAGCAGCCCCCGTAGGGGTAATGAAAAACTGTTTTTT.

The CDR3 coding sequence is TGTGCCAGCAGCTTACGACTAGCGGGAATTTCTCAGACCGCCGGGGAGCTGTTTTTT. Translation: CASSLRLAGISQTAGELFF. The chain carries TRBV4-2 and TRBJ2-2; TRBD2 matches 11 bases. The CDR3 spans 19 residues. Germline CDR1 is LGHNA and CDR2 is YNFKEQ. Unmatched junction bases numbered 17, after V lost 5 bases and J lost 6 bases.

The chain recombines TRBV30 with TRBJ2-6, with D possibly being TRBD1 (6 bases). CDR1 is GTSNPN and CDR2 is SVGIG in the germline V gene (reference sequence). The length of the CDR3 is 17 residues. V was clipped by 3 bases and J by 0 bases, with 15 bases between them. The chain's CDR3 is CAWRGDNYFSGANVLTF. The CDR3 DNA follows: TGTGCCTGGAGGGGGGACAATTACTTCTCTGGGGCCAACGTCCTGACTTTC.

This clone was detected only a few times. The V gene is TRBV5-4, the J gene TRBJ2-1; maybe TRBD1 (5 bases). Trimming left V 3 bases short and J 4 bases short, with 11 bases between. In germline, CDR1 is SGHNT, CDR2 YYREEE (reference sequence). There are 14 residues in the CDR3. The CDR3 spells CASSSKQAYNEQFF. In DNA form, the CDR3 reads TGTGCCAGCAGCTCGAAACAGGCGTACAATGAGCAGTTCTTC.

This clone has only one observation. The V and J genes are TRBV5-1 and TRBJ2-5; 7 bases are shared with TRBD1. The V and J ends lost 0 bases and 5 bases, in that order; junction bases with no gene match: 7. CDR3 size: 15 residues. CDR1 and CDR2 from the germline V gene are SGHRS and YFSETQ. The CDR3 sequence: CASSLGQGPPETQYF. DNA for the CDR3: TGCGCCAGCAGCTTGGGACAGGGTCCTCCTGAGACCCAGTACTTC.

This clone was detected a few times. The chain recombines TRBV7-6 with TRBJ1-1, with no clear D. The CDR3 extends over 15 amino acids. Trimming left V 2 bases short and J 0 bases short, with 10 bases between. The germline V gene encodes CDR1 SGHVS and CDR2 FNYEAQ. The CDR3 DNA reads as TGTGCCAGCAGCTTAATGGCAGATATGAACACTGAAGCTTTCTTT. This encodes CASSLMADMNTEAFF.

The gene calls are TRBV15 and TRBJ2-7; D is tentatively TRBD1 or TRBD2 (5 bases each). In germline, CDR1 is LNHNV, CDR2 YYDKDF (reference sequence). This CDR3 is built from 15 residues. The ends were cut back, 5 bases at V and 6 bases at J, with 20 bases in the middle. The CDR3, as DNA: TGTGCCACCAGCCCCGGGACCCACAATCGGGGCGAGCAGTACTTC. This sequence encodes CATSPGTHNRGEQYF.

This clone was detected once. The genes are TRBV30 and TRBJ1-4, with a weak D call TRBD1 (5 bases). CDR1 and CDR2 (germline): GTSNPN, SVGIG (reference sequence). Trimming stripped 3 bases from V and 8 bases from J, with 16 bases between. The CDR3 spans 14 residues. The CDR3 nucleotides read TGTGCCTGGAGACCCGGGGGAAACGGAGAAAAACTGTTTTTT. This encodes CAWRPGGNGEKLFF.

The CDR3 DNA reads as TGTGCCAGCAGCTTCTTTACCGGGGAGCTGTTTTTT. Residues: CASSFFTGELFF. The chain links TRBV5-4 to TRBJ2-2; D ambiguous. The germline CDR1 and CDR2 sequences are SGHNT and YYREEE (reference sequence). This CDR3 contains 12 residues. V lost 2 bases, J lost 5 bases, and 4 bases lay in between.

This clone was recorded a few times. CDR3 nucleotides: TGTGCCAGCAGCCCGGACAGGGGAGTAAGACTTCGCTACGAGCAGTACTTC. Protein product: CASSPDRGVRLRYEQYF. The chain couples TRBV5-6 to TRBJ2-7; TRBD1 aligns across 9 bases. The germline CDR1 and CDR2 sequences are SGHDT and YYEEEE. The V and J ends lost 4 bases and 3 bases, in that order; junction bases with no gene match: 14. The CDR3 covers 17 residues.

The chain employs TRBV4-3 and TRBJ1-6; D is perhaps TRBD1 (5 bases). CDR3 length: 13 residues. CDR1 is LGHNA and CDR2 is YSLEER in the germline V gene. The ends were cut back, 0 bases at V and 13 bases at J, with 10 bases in the middle. The CDR3 DNA sequence: TGCGCCAGCAGCCAAGATCAAGGGGAGCCCCTCCACTTT. Protein product: CASSQDQGEPLHF.

For the CDR3, the DNA is TGCGCCAGCAGCCCGACGACTAGCGGGGCGTACAATGAGCAGTTCTTC. This translates into CASSPTTSGAYNEQFF. The chain employs TRBV5-1 and TRBJ2-1; TRBD2 matches 11 bases. CDR1 is SGHRS and CDR2 is YFSETQ in the germline V gene. This CDR3 contains 16 residues. Trimming cost V 4 bases and J 4 bases; bases outside gene matches: 7.